The TCR beta chain under discussion was sequenced for a study of blood T cell repertoires in COVID-19. Study processing details: Using reference gene primer amplification, nucleated cell counts were estimated. The assay was immunoSEQ multiplex PCR, and TCRdb's table has in-frame clones only and misses some. That table furnishes V, J and clone size, whereas the DNA furnished D and trimming. The data contain about 140,000 clones, approximately 90% of them singletons. Germline CDR1 is SGHDT and CDR2 is YYEEEE. V was pared by 4 bases and J by 5 bases, with 7 bases of the junction left unmatched. This CDR3 spans 14 amino acids.

The sequenced material came from peripheral blood. This TCR was recovered from a woman aged 40 to 50 with acute or convalescent COVID-19. The rearrangement joins TRBV5-6 to TRBJ2-7; TRBD1 matches 9 bases. This CDR3 reads CASSPGQGRDEQYF. DNA of the CDR3: TGTGCCAGCAGCCCTGGACAGGGGAGGGACGAGCAGTACTTC. Based on the CDR3 plus reference TRBV5-6 and TRBJ2-7, the full variable domain is DAGVTQSPTHLIKTRGQQVTLRCSPKSGHDTVSWYQQALGQGPQFIFQYYEEEERQRGNFPDRFSGHQFPNYSSELNVNALLLGDSALYLCASSPGQGRDEQYFGPGTRLTVT.